Shown below are 32 T cell receptor beta chains from a single sample sequenced in a study of beta chain features in type 1 diabetes (dated by TCRdb to 2017 to 2018). The protocol used for the library was the immunoSEQ multiplex PCR assay. The entire isolated RNA was reverse transcribed using the High Capacity cDNA Reverse Transcription Kit, and thus expressed TCRB transcripts were sequenced. This is the immuneACCESS table as TCRdb keeps it, with only in-frame sequences that have V and J called. A part of the clones is gone; compared with another copy, unresolved V genes explain less than half, and the rest is unexplained. The sample has around 250,000 clones on record, 13% to 15% of them singletons. The ten top clones hold about 0.027% of the sample. The sequenced material came from naive CD4+ T cells from blood. Explained via the paper, the cell subset or site label denotes: true naive CD4+ T cells. These receptors were taken from a woman between 40 and 55 years old in good health.

This clone has at least ten counts. The chain recombines TRBV7-2 with TRBJ2-4; D perhaps matches TRBD1 (6 bases). There are 16 residues in the CDR3. Trimming took off 5 bases at V and 3 bases at J, with 17 bases between the two ends. The V gene's germline CDR1 is SGHTA and CDR2 FQGNSA. The CDR3 loop reads CASSPRLKDSKNIQYF. CDR3 DNA sequence: TGTGCCAGCAGCCCCAGGTTGAAGGACAGCAAAAACATTCAGTACTTC.

The rearrangement joins TRBV6-4 to TRBJ2-4, with TRBD2 matching over 14 bases. The germline gives CDR1 MRHNA, CDR2 SNTAGT. The CDR3 runs to 18 residues. Unmatched junction bases numbered 9, after V lost 5 bases and J lost 3 bases. CDR3 residues: CASSHGTSGGGDKNIQYF. The CDR3 DNA sequence: TGTGCCAGCAGTCACGGGACTAGCGGGGGTGGGGACAAAAACATTCAGTACTTC.

This clone was seen a handful of times. The chain joins TRBV4-1 to TRBJ2-1; TRBD2 agrees at 8 bases. Trimming took 7 bases from V and 7 from J; bases not matched to a gene: 15. The CDR3 has 16 amino acids. Per germline, CDR1 MGHRA and CDR2 YSYEKL. Written as DNA, the CDR3 is TGCGCCAGCAACGATCCCCCACGGGGGGGCCGGAATGAGCAGTTCTTC. Translation: CASNDPPRGGRNEQFF.

The chain has TRBV9 and TRBJ2-2; possible D gene TRBD2, 6 bases. Germline-derived CDR1 and CDR2 are SGDLS and YYNGEE. The CDR3 runs to 14 residues. V shed 2 bases and J shed 6 bases, with 11 bases lying between them. Here the CDR3 reads CASSVVLAPGELFF. For the CDR3, the DNA is TGTGCCAGCAGCGTGGTCCTAGCGCCCGGGGAGCTGTTTTTT.

This clone turned up a few times. The rearrangement joins TRBV9 to TRBJ1-6; 10 positions match TRBD1. Trimming cost V 3 bases and J 3 bases; bases outside gene matches: 6. Germline V gene data show CDR1 as SGDLS and CDR2 as YYNGEE. The CDR3 contains 17 residues. The CDR3 reads CASSDRDRGIYNSPLHF. The DNA for the CDR3 is TGTGCCAGCAGCGACCGGGACAGGGGTATCTATAATTCACCCCTCCACTTT.

V is TRBV25-1 and J is TRBJ1-6, with D tentatively TRBD1 (5 bases). The V gene lost 4 bases and the J gene lost 11 bases, with 15 bases spanning the gap. This CDR3 comprises 14 residues. Looked up from germline, CDR1 is MGHDK and CDR2 is SYGVNS. CDR3 protein: CASSGRGTAAPLHF. DNA for the CDR3: TGTGCCAGCAGTGGCCGGGGGACGGCGGCACCCCTCCACTTT.

This clone has a handful of counts. The genes are TRBV7-2 and TRBJ1-2, with D maybe TRBD1 (5 bases). This CDR3 has 13 amino acids. Deletions cut 5 bases from V and 0 bases from J, with 7 bases between. CDR1 is SGHTA, CDR2 FQGNSA, per germline. CDR3 loop: CASSAQANYGYTF. The CDR3 nucleotides read TGTGCCAGCAGCGCACAGGCTAACTATGGCTACACCTTC.

The CDR3 bases are TGTGCCAGCAGTGCCACTAGCGGGGGGGCCCCTTCCTATGAGCAGTTCTTC. Its translation is CASSATSGGAPSYEQFF. The chain recombines TRBV6-1 with TRBJ2-1, with TRBD2 identical over 13 bases. With V trimmed by 4 bases and J by 8 bases, 11 bases remained unmatched. Germline CDR1 MNHNS, CDR2 SASEGT. The CDR3 consists of 17 residues.

This clone has only a few counts. The gene calls are TRBV5-1 and TRBJ2-1, with 11 nucleotides matching TRBD2. CDR3 length: 16 residues. CDR1 is SGHRS, CDR2 YFSETQ, per germline. V lost 5 bases and J lost 12; bases outside the gene matches: 16. CDR3 DNA sequence: TGCGCCAGCAGACCCGGAGCTAGCGGGGGGACCCTCTGGCAGTTCTTC. Translated, it gives CASRPGASGGTLWQFF.

The chain combines TRBV4-1 with TRBJ2-1, with a tentative D call TRBD1 (6 bases). Germline lookup yields CDR1 MGHRA and CDR2 YSYEKL. Trimming stripped 0 bases from V and 4 bases from J, with 16 bases between. CDR3 length equals 17 residues. For the CDR3, the DNA is TGCGCCAGCAGCCAAGATCGACAGGCCACGGCTTACAATGAGCAGTTCTTC. Residues: CASSQDRQATAYNEQFF.

This chain connects TRBV5-4 to TRBJ2-3; TRBD2 agrees at 11 bases. Germline CDR1 SGHNT, CDR2 YYREEE (reference sequence). Trimming cost V 6 bases and J 1 base; bases outside gene matches: 4. This CDR3 has 15 amino acids. CDR3 amino acids: CASMLAGGRTDTQYF. Here the CDR3 DNA reads TGTGCCAGCATGCTAGCGGGGGGACGCACAGATACGCAGTATTTT.

This chain joins TRBV9 and TRBJ1-2; D is ambiguous. V dropped 0 bases and J dropped 2 bases, with 14 bases sitting between them. Germline-derived CDR1 and CDR2 are SGDLS and YYNGEE. This CDR3 has 16 residues. CDR3 region: CASSVDFGGMNYGYTF. CDR3 DNA sequence: TGTGCCAGCAGCGTAGATTTTGGTGGCATGAACTATGGCTACACCTTC. The full variable domain, its missing parts supplied by reference TRBV9 and TRBJ1-2, is DSGVTQTPKHLITATGQRVTLRCSPRSGDLSVYWYQQSLDQGLQFLIQYYNGEERAKGNILERFSAQQFPDLHSELNLSSLELGDSALYFCASSVDFGGMNYGYTFGSGTRLTVV.

The chain links TRBV25-1 to TRBJ1-3; 7 bases line up with TRBD1. Trimming removed 4 bases from V and 0 bases from J; junction bases left unmatched: 3. Germline V gene lookup returns CDR1 MGHDK and CDR2 SYGVNS. The CDR3 contains 15 residues. The CDR3 is CASSGDRLSGNTIYF. The CDR3 DNA follows: TGTGCCAGCAGTGGGGACAGACTCTCTGGAAACACCATATATTTT.

This clone appeared a few times. V gene TRBV2 combines with J gene TRBJ1-5, with 9 bases lining up with TRBD1. Germline values: CDR1 SNHLY, CDR2 FYNNEI. The CDR3 is 17 amino acids. V was clipped by 0 bases and J by 5 bases; unmatched bases: 8. CDR3 amino acids: CASSEAGTGNRDQPQHF. CDR3 coding DNA: TGTGCCAGCAGTGAAGCGGGGACAGGGAATAGGGATCAGCCCCAGCATTTT.

The chain carries TRBV11-3 and TRBJ2-7; 12 nucleotides agree with TRBD2. The J segment lost 0 bases and the V segment lost 2 bases, leaving 8 bases of the junction unmatched. The CDR3 is 18 amino acids. Germline CDR1 is SGHNT and CDR2 is YENEEA. The CDR3 loop reads CASSLRGLAGPPSYEQYF. CDR3 DNA sequence: TGTGCCAGCAGCTTACGAGGACTAGCGGGGCCGCCCTCCTACGAGCAGTACTTC.

This chain links TRBV2 with TRBJ1-1; D is unresolved. V was pared by 1 base and J by 7 bases, with 10 bases between. The CDR3 has 13 amino acids. Germline V gene data show CDR1 as SNHLY and CDR2 as FYNNEI. The CDR3 sequence is CASSEVRQLEAFF. CDR3 bases: TGTGCCAGCAGTGAAGTGAGGCAGCTTGAAGCTTTCTTT. The complete variable domain, with remaining parts taken from reference TRBV2 and TRBJ1-1, reads EPEVTQTPSHQVTQMGQEVILRCVPISNHLYFYWYRQILGQKVEFLVSFYNNEISEKSEIFDDQFSVERPDGSNFTLKIRSTKLEDSAMYFCASSEVRQLEAFFGQGTRLTVV.

This clone was recorded a few times. The V and J genes are TRBV5-1 and TRBJ2-5, with 9 bases that match TRBD2. CDR3 size: 15 residues. The V gene end was trimmed by 1 base and the J gene end by 2 bases; junction bases not matched to a gene: 3. Germline CDR1 is SGHRS and CDR2 is YFSETQ. This CDR3 is CASSLTAGGQETQYF. Here the CDR3 DNA reads TGCGCCAGCAGCTTGACAGCGGGGGGACAAGAGACCCAGTACTTC.

Points on this clone: This CDR3 is also generated by other DNA sequences in the sample. This chain links TRBV19 with TRBJ2-6, with D possibly TRBD1 on 5 matching bases. V was clipped by 6 bases and J by 0 bases, with 9 bases between them. This CDR3 contains 15 residues. CDR1 is LNHDA, CDR2 SQIVND, per germline (reference sequence). This CDR3 is CASREGASGANVLTF. In DNA, the CDR3 is TGTGCCAGTAGAGAAGGGGCCTCTGGGGCCAACGTCCTGACTTTC.

The chain has TRBV19 and TRBJ1-5; 9 positions agree with TRBD1. CDR3 length: 17 residues. V dropped 7 bases and J dropped 0; count of bases not matched to a gene: 10. Germline CDR1 LNHDA, CDR2 SQIVND (reference sequence). The CDR3 region is CASTNRDRVYSNQPQHF. As DNA, the CDR3 is TGTGCCAGTACTAACCGGGACAGGGTCTATAGCAATCAGCCCCAGCATTTT.

The V call is TRBV6-5, the J call TRBJ2-3, with 8 bases matching TRBD2. Losses at the gene ends were 2 bases for V and 3 bases for J; bases not matched to a gene: 4. The CDR3 has 15 amino acids. Germline V gene sequence: CDR1 MNHEY, CDR2 SVGAGI. Here the CDR3 DNA reads TGTGCCAGCAGTTACGGCGGGGGGTCAACAGATACGCAGTATTTT. Amino acids: CASSYGGGSTDTQYF.

This clone was counted between two and nine times. The rearrangement joins TRBV4-3 to TRBJ2-2, with D unclear. The germline V and J ends were trimmed by 4 bases and 6 bases, with 6 bases remaining between them. The CDR3 totals 12 residues. The germline V gene has CDR1 LGHNA and CDR2 YSLEER. In nucleotides, the CDR3 is TGCGCCAGCAGCCTGCTACCCGGGGAGCTGTTTTTT. Protein sequence: CASSLLPGELFF.

The chain links TRBV13 to TRBJ2-7; 8 nucleotides align to TRBD2. Per germline, CDR1 PRHDT and CDR2 FYEKMQ (reference sequence). Trimming cost V 1 base and J 5 bases; bases outside gene matches: 4. The CDR3 runs to 14 residues. This chain's CDR3 is CASSLAPGGHEQYF. Here the CDR3 DNA reads TGTGCCAGCAGCTTAGCCCCGGGAGGGCACGAGCAGTACTTC.

A few counts support this clone. This sequence joins TRBV7-4 and TRBJ1-5, with D possibly matching TRBD1 (6 bases). The germline V gene encodes CDR1 SGHVT and CDR2 SQSDAQ. CDR3 length: 14 amino acids. V lost 3 bases to trimming and J lost 5 bases, with 11 bases between them. The chain's CDR3 is CASSFGQTDQPQHF. The CDR3 nucleotides are TGTGCCAGCAGCTTTGGACAGACAGATCAGCCCCAGCATTTT. Together with reference TRBV7-4 and TRBJ1-5, the CDR3 gives the full variable domain: GAGVSQSPRYKVAKRGRDVALRCDSISGHVTLYWYRQTLGQGSEVLTYSQSDAQRDKSGRPSGRFSAERPERSVSTLKIQRTEQGDSAVYLCASSFGQTDQPQHFGDGTRLSIL.

This sequence joins TRBV5-1 and TRBJ1-2; TRBD1 might be the D (5 bases). V lost 1 base to trimming and J lost 2 bases, with 12 bases between them. The germline V gene encodes CDR1 SGHRS and CDR2 YFSETQ. The CDR3 runs 15 residues. CDR3 nucleotides: TGCGCCAGCAGCTTGTCGGGGGGAGTAAACTATGGCTACACCTTC. Protein: CASSLSGGVNYGYTF.

The rearrangement uses TRBV15 and TRBJ2-7; TRBD1 matches 9 bases. Germline trimming cut 3 bases from V and 5 bases from J; bases unmatched to any gene: 8. This CDR3 is built from 15 residues. Germline values: CDR1 LNHNV, CDR2 YYDKDF (reference sequence). The CDR3 spells CATSRPGQGTNEQYF. CDR3 coding DNA: TGTGCCACCAGCAGGCCGGGACAGGGTACCAACGAGCAGTACTTC.

This clone occurred a few times. The V and J genes are TRBV4-1 and TRBJ1-2, with D unclear. CDR1 is MGHRA and CDR2 is YSYEKL in the germline V gene. V lost 1 base to trimming and J lost 3 bases, with 9 bases between them. This CDR3 spans 14 amino acids. The CDR3 DNA reads TGCGCCAGCAGCCAAGTTCCTCCCTACTATGGCTACACCTTC. Translating gives CASSQVPPYYGYTF.

This clone has only a few counts. The chain joins TRBV25-1 to TRBJ2-1, with 9 bases identical to TRBD1. J lost 3 bases, V lost 7 bases, and 4 bases had no gene match. The CDR3 consists of 14 residues. CDR1 is MGHDK, CDR2 SYGVNS, per germline. In nucleotides, the CDR3 is TGTGCCAGCACCCGGGACAGGGTCTACAATGAGCAGTTCTTC. This codes for CASTRDRVYNEQFF.

The rearrangement links TRBV9 to TRBJ2-1; TRBD1 matches at 7 bases. V trimming: 7 bases; J trimming: 4 bases; junction bases outside the gene matches: 5. Germline V lookup: CDR1 SGDLS, CDR2 YYNGEE. The CDR3 sequence is 13 residues long. CDR3 DNA: TGTGCCAGCCACAGGGGAGATTACAATGAGCAGTTCTTC. It yields the protein CASHRGDYNEQFF.

The CDR3 coding sequence is TGTGCCAGCAGTTTATGGGCTAGCGGGGGTGCCTACGAGCAGTACTTC. This sequence encodes CASSLWASGGAYEQYF. This chain links TRBV28 with TRBJ2-7; the match to TRBD2 covers 10 bases. The trim removed 0 bases at V and 2 bases at J, leaving 4 bases unmatched. This CDR3 has 16 residues. From germline, CDR1 is MDHEN and CDR2 SYDVKM.

About this clone itself: The germline gene is not matched at one end of the junction; a read error may be the cause. This chain uses TRBV7-9 with TRBJ1-1; D perhaps matches TRBD1 (5 bases). The CDR3 is 12 amino acids. The germline gives CDR1 SEHNR, CDR2 FQNEAQ (reference sequence). CDR3 loop: CASSSWGAEDFF. Written as DNA, the CDR3 is TGTGCCAGCAGCTCATGGGGCGCTGAAGATTTCTTT.

The table lists this clone with many counts. This chain uses TRBV23-1 with TRBJ2-1, with TRBD1 matching 8 bases. TRBV23-1 is filed as an ORF, its function uncertain. V trimming: 7 bases; J trimming: 3 bases; junction bases outside the gene matches: 5. The CDR3 loop spans 14 amino acids. This CDR3 reads CASTGGHVYNEQFF. CDR3 DNA sequence: TGCGCCAGCACAGGGGGCCACGTCTACAATGAGCAGTTCTTC.

The V and J genes are TRBV7-2 and TRBJ2-2, with D hard to call. CDR3 length equals 15 residues. V shed 5 bases and J shed 0 bases, with 10 bases lying between them. Germline CDR1 and CDR2: SGHTA and FQGNSA. The CDR3 is CASSPRGSNTGELFF. Written as DNA, the CDR3 is TGTGCCAGCAGCCCCCGCGGATCGAACACCGGGGAGCTGTTTTTT.